A single sample is the source of the 26 T cell receptor beta chains below, sequenced in a study of cytomegalovirus exposure and HLA in healthy donors. A multiplex PCR was run with 60 Vbeta primers and 13 Jbeta primers. Libraries were prepared by immunoSEQ multiplex PCR; TCRdb keeps only in-frame clonotypes and omits some of them. Among over 100,000 clones listed, 50% to 80% were seen once. Material: PBMCs. The receptors derive from a woman between 35 and 50 years old in good health and CMV-seropositive.

This clone appeared once. CDR3 sequence (DNA): TGTGCCAGCTCACGAGACAGTACTGGGGCCAACGTCCTGACTTTC. It specifies CASSRDSTGANVLTF. The J gene is TRBJ2-6, the V gene TRBV18, with D tentatively TRBD1 (5 bases). V lost 4 bases, J lost 2 bases, and 9 bases lay in between. Germline CDR1 KGHSH, CDR2 LQKENI. This CDR3 is built from 15 residues.

The CDR3 reads CASSLAGDLYNEQFF. The DNA for the CDR3 is TGTGCCAGCAGCTTAGCGGGGGACCTATACAATGAGCAGTTCTTC. V is TRBV11-2 and J is TRBJ2-1; possible D gene TRBD2, 6 bases. This CDR3 comprises 15 residues. Germline V gene lookup returns CDR1 SGHAT and CDR2 FQNNGV. V lost 1 base and J lost 4, with 11 bases in between.

This rearrangement joins TRBV2 to TRBJ2-4, with 8 bases lining up with TRBD1. This CDR3 has 13 residues. Germline-derived CDR1 and CDR2 are SNHLY and FYNNEI. V was clipped by 4 bases and J by 8 bases; unmatched bases: 4. The CDR3: CASSGGQVDIQYF. In DNA form, the CDR3 reads TGTGCCAGCAGTGGGGGACAGGTTGACATTCAGTACTTC. The full variable domain, in which reference TRBV2 and TRBJ2-4 provide the parts outside the CDR3, is EPEVTQTPSHQVTQMGQEVILRCVPISNHLYFYWYRQILGQKVEFLVSFYNNEISEKSEIFDDQFSVERPDGSNFTLKIRSTKLEDSAMYFCASSGGQVDIQYFGAGTRLSVL.

This chain joins TRBV19 and TRBJ1-2; D is undetermined. This CDR3 contains 13 residues. In germline, CDR1 is LNHDA, CDR2 SQIVND (reference sequence). V was trimmed by 11 bases and J by 2 bases, leaving 15 bases between them. DNA for the CDR3: TGTGCCGTGGAGGGAGAGCAGAACTATGGCTACACCTTC. Translation gives CAVEGEQNYGYTF.

This chain links TRBV25-1 with TRBJ2-7; TRBD1 agrees at 7 bases. Losses at the gene ends were 5 bases for V and 7 bases for J; bases not matched to a gene: 5. CDR1 and CDR2 from the germline V gene are MGHDK and SYGVNS. This CDR3 contains 12 residues. CDR3 sequence (DNA): TGTGCCAGCAGTTCAGGGGGTGGGGAGCAGTACTTC. It specifies CASSSGGGEQYF.

The chain employs TRBV6-1 and TRBJ1-2; 12 bases line up with TRBD1. Germline-derived CDR1 and CDR2 are MNHNS and SASEGT. The CDR3 runs 15 residues. The ends lost 3 bases at V and 7 bases at J; junction bases unmatched: 6. The CDR3: CASSDRDRGRVGYTF. CDR3 nucleotide sequence: TGTGCCAGCAGTGACCGGGACAGGGGGCGGGTTGGCTACACCTTC.

The chain recombines TRBV30 with TRBJ1-1, with 7 bases that match TRBD1. This CDR3 is built from 14 residues. In germline, CDR1 is GTSNPN, CDR2 SVGIG (reference sequence). The V gene end was trimmed by 3 bases and the J gene end by 1 base; junction bases not matched to a gene: 5. CDR3 protein: CAWSWGQKNTEAFF. In DNA form, the CDR3 reads TGTGCCTGGAGCTGGGGACAGAAGAACACTGAAGCTTTCTTT.

The V and J genes are TRBV6-5 and TRBJ1-1, with D possibly being TRBD1 (6 bases). This CDR3 region has 14 residues. CDR1 and CDR2 (germline): MNHEY, SVGAGI. The ends were cut back, 5 bases at V and 2 bases at J, with 12 bases in the middle. For the CDR3, the DNA is TGTGCCAGCAGTCCAGGGGACCTAAACACTGAAGCTTTCTTT. Translated, it gives CASSPGDLNTEAFF.

The CDR3 is CASSPRGAGGGYTF. The CDR3 nucleotides read TGTGCCAGCAGCCCCAGGGGCGCCGGTGGCGGCTACACCTTC. The rearrangement joins TRBV28 to TRBJ1-2, with D possibly TRBD1 on 6 matching bases. V was cut by 6 bases and J by 8 bases, with 19 bases left in between. The CDR3 runs to 14 residues. CDR1 MDHEN and CDR2 SYDVKM come from the germline V gene.

The count of this clone is one. The chain links TRBV6-5 to TRBJ1-6; 7 bases line up with TRBD1. This CDR3 spans 14 amino acids. Germline CDR1 and CDR2: MNHEY and SVGAGI. Losses at the gene ends were 2 bases for V and 9 bases for J; bases not matched to a gene: 4. CDR3 amino acids: CASSYGTVASPLHF. CDR3 DNA sequence: TGTGCCAGCAGTTACGGGACAGTTGCTTCACCCCTCCACTTT.

A few counts support this clone. The V gene is TRBV7-2, the J gene TRBJ2-1; 9 bases align to TRBD2. The V gene's germline CDR1 is SGHTA and CDR2 FQGNSA. The CDR3 is 14 residues long. V shed 6 bases, J shed 7 bases, and the junction held 7 bases outside the gene matches. CDR3 residues: CASRRGGAVNEQFF. The CDR3 DNA reads as TGTGCCAGCAGACGCGGGGGGGCCGTAAATGAGCAGTTCTTC.

This chain joins TRBV6-5 and TRBJ1-2, with 9 bases identical to TRBD1. V gave up 5 bases and J gave up 5 bases; unmatched junction bases: 6. Looked up from germline, CDR1 is MNHEY and CDR2 is SVGAGI. This CDR3 contains 14 residues. CDR3 nucleotides: TGTGCCAGCAGTGGGGGACAGGGCAGTTATGGCTACACCTTC. Amino acids: CASSGGQGSYGYTF.

This clone was found a few times. The rearrangement uses TRBV7-4 and TRBJ1-2; D not certain. CDR3 length: 14 amino acids. From germline, CDR1 is SGHVT and CDR2 SQSDAQ. Trimming stripped 3 bases from V and 0 bases from J, with 8 bases between. The CDR3 loop reads CASSFMTANYGYTF. The CDR3 bases are TGTGCCAGCAGCTTTATGACTGCTAACTATGGCTACACCTTC.

This sequence joins TRBV30 and TRBJ2-5; TRBD1 might be the D (5 bases). The end of the DNA fits TRBJ2-7 better, so the J call may be wrong. Germline V CDR1 and CDR2: GTSNPN, SVGIG (reference sequence). The CDR3 is 12 residues long. The DNA of the CDR3 is TGTGCCTGGAGTGCAGGGAACTACGAGCAGTACTTC. It codes for CAWSAGNYEQYF.

The rearrangement links TRBV19 to TRBJ1-2; no definite D call. The CDR3 covers 14 residues. V shed 5 bases and J shed 8 bases, with 18 bases lying between them. Germline-derived CDR1 and CDR2 are LNHDA and SQIVND (reference sequence). The CDR3 here is CASSDTALRSGYTF. CDR3 bases: TGTGCCAGTAGTGATACAGCCTTAAGGTCCGGCTACACCTTC.

The J gene is TRBJ2-3, the V gene TRBV2; 10 bases line up with TRBD2. Trimming took 5 bases from V and 7 from J; bases not matched to a gene: 9. The germline V gene encodes CDR1 SNHLY and CDR2 FYNNEI. The CDR3 covers 15 residues. CDR3 DNA sequence: TGTGCCAGCAGTCCTACCAGCGGGGGGGCCTATACGCAGTATTTT. Protein: CASSPTSGGAYTQYF.

The V and J genes are TRBV14 and TRBJ2-7, with D tentatively TRBD1 (6 bases). The CDR3 totals 14 residues. Deletions cut 4 bases from V and 1 base from J, with 11 bases between. The germline V gene has CDR1 SGHDN and CDR2 FVKESK. CDR3 region: CASSPGTFSYEQYF. For the CDR3, the DNA is TGTGCCAGCAGCCCCGGGACATTTTCCTACGAGCAGTACTTC.

The chain has TRBV7-9 and TRBJ1-2; D possibly corresponds to TRBD1 (5 bases). Germline lookup yields CDR1 SEHNR and CDR2 FQNEAQ (reference sequence). The CDR3 spans 15 residues. The V end was cut by 5 bases, the J end by 2 bases, with 15 bases between. The CDR3 protein is CASSPKMRQNYGYTF. CDR3 nucleotides: TGTGCCAGCAGCCCAAAGATGAGACAGAACTATGGCTACACCTTC. The full variable domain, with the rest looked up from reference TRBV7-9 and TRBJ1-2, is DTGVSQNPRHKITKRGQNVTFRCDPISEHNRLYWYRQTLGQGPEFLTYFQNEAQLEKSRLLSDRFSAERPKGSFSTLEIQRTEQGDSAMYLCASSPKMRQNYGYTFGSGTRLTVV.

With regard to this clone: Because it lacks the conserved phenylalanine or tryptophan at the end, this CDR3 is likely a read error. The limits of the CDR3 on the DNA are not certain, so only TCRdb's listed CDR3 is given. The rearrangement joins TRBV21-1 to TRBJ2-7; the table names TRBD1, a call not compared with the DNA. TRBV21-1 is described as a pseudogene. The CDR3 has 15 residues if both end residues are counted. The CDR3 sequence is CASSKEGHSRDEQYL.

This clone has only a few counts. V is TRBV6-6 and J is TRBJ2-3; 8 positions match TRBD2. This CDR3 is built from 15 residues. Germline assignment: CDR1 MNHNY and CDR2 SVGAGI (reference sequence). V was clipped by 4 bases and J by 6 bases; unmatched bases: 9. CDR3 protein: CASSSGLAGADTQYF. The CDR3 bases are TGTGCCAGCAGTTCTGGACTAGCCGGAGCCGATACGCAGTATTTT.

This clone was detected once. The J gene is TRBJ2-1, the V gene TRBV28; 7 positions match TRBD2. V lost 3 bases to trimming and J lost 8 bases; unmatched junction nucleotides: 4. The CDR3 consists of 13 residues. The germline CDR1 and CDR2 sequences are MDHEN and SYDVKM. The CDR3 is CASSFYRGDEQFF. CDR3 sequence (DNA): TGTGCCAGCAGTTTTTATCGGGGGGATGAGCAGTTCTTC.

The genes are TRBV19 and TRBJ1-6; no reliable D call. Germline values: CDR1 LNHDA, CDR2 SQIVND (reference sequence). The ends were cut back, 2 bases at V and 10 bases at J, with 12 bases in the middle. The CDR3 totals 14 residues. The CDR3 DNA follows: TGTGCCAGTAGTATAAGAGGCGGAGGCTCACCCCTCCACTTT. It specifies CASSIRGGGSPLHF.

The V and J genes are TRBV10-3 and TRBJ2-5; D might be TRBD2 (6 bases). The CDR3 sequence is 15 residues long. The V end was cut by 2 bases, the J end by 7 bases, with 17 bases between. The germline CDR1 and CDR2 sequences are ENHRY and SYGVKD. CDR3 region: CAISEAEQRVVTQYF. The DNA of the CDR3 is TGTGCCATCAGTGAGGCGGAACAGCGGGTGGTGACCCAGTACTTC.

The genes are TRBV7-3 and TRBJ1-4; D remains ambiguous. CDR1 and CDR2 (germline): SGHTA, FQGTGA. There are 13 residues in the CDR3. V was shortened by 5 bases and J by 3 bases, with 7 bases between the two germline ends. This chain's CDR3 is CASSRGANEKLFF. In DNA, the CDR3 is TGTGCCAGCAGCCGGGGAGCTAATGAAAAACTGTTTTTT.

The chain couples TRBV5-1 to TRBJ2-3, with a possible D match to TRBD1 (5 bases). Germline-derived CDR1 and CDR2 are SGHRS and YFSETQ. The CDR3 is 15 residues long. V was trimmed by 5 bases and J by 1 base, leaving 14 bases between them. The CDR3 DNA reads as TGCGCCAGCAGTTACACCCTACAGGGCACAGATACGCAGTATTTT. It codes for CASSYTLQGTDTQYF. Full variable domain (rest looked up from reference TRBV5-1 and TRBJ2-3): KAGVTQTPRYLIKTRGQQVTLSCSPISGHRSVSWYQQTPGQGLQFLFEYFSETQRNKGNFPGRFSGRQFSNSRSEMNVSTLELGDSALYLCASSYTLQGTDTQYFGPGTRLTVL.

The chain links TRBV7-9 to TRBJ2-7, with 8 bases lining up with TRBD2. This CDR3 is 19 amino acids long. Trimming took 5 bases from V and 0 from J; bases not matched to a gene: 18. Germline-derived CDR1 and CDR2 are SEHNR and FQNEAQ (reference sequence). CDR3 sequence: CASSGEGRGAKPNSYEQYF. CDR3 nucleotide sequence: TGTGCCAGCAGCGGGGAGGGGCGGGGGGCGAAACCTAACTCCTACGAGCAGTACTTC.